This passage covers 7 T cell receptor beta chains from one sample sequenced in a study of early T cells in non-severe SARS-CoV-2 infection. TCRdb reanalysed the 5' RACE reads using MiXCR and keeps one entry per CDR3 protein. The data contain some 60,000 distinct CDR3 sequences, 7.7% of them singletons. Sequences were obtained from whole blood. The receptors were gathered from an adult who was a healthcare worker with PCR-confirmed SARS-CoV-2 infection or an uninfected control (not recorded which).

The chain couples TRBV20-1 to TRBJ2-3, with unresolved D. The germline CDR1 and CDR2 sequences are DFQATT and SNEGSKA (reference sequence). This CDR3 is 15 amino acids long. Trimming took 1 base from V and 1 from J, leaving 12 bases between them. This CDR3 is CSARAPIWGTDTQYF. The CDR3, as DNA: TGCAGTGCTAGAGCGCCAATTTGGGGCACAGATACGCAGTATTTT.

The chain carries TRBV12-3 or TRBV12-4 and TRBJ2-3; possible D gene TRBD1, 5 bases. V lost 5 bases, J lost 1 base, and 13 bases lay in between. This CDR3 region has 15 residues. The CDR3 reads CASSPTVGGTDTQYF. CDR3 nucleotides: TGTGCCAGCAGTCCCACAGTAGGGGGCACAGATACGCAGTATTTT.

The V and J genes are TRBV6-2 or TRBV6-3 and TRBJ2-1, with D hard to call. V lost 5 bases to trimming and J lost 10 bases, with 6 bases between them. Germline values: CDR1 MNHEY, CDR2 SVGEGT. CDR3 length equals 10 residues. This CDR3 is CASSGVEQFF. For the CDR3, the DNA is TGTGCCAGCAGTGGGGTCGAGCAGTTCTTC.

The V call is TRBV28, the J call TRBJ1-3; D is unclear. This CDR3 is 15 amino acids long. CDR1 is MDHEN and CDR2 is SYDVKM in the germline V gene. V gave up 2 bases and J gave up 3 bases, with 11 bases separating them. The CDR3, as DNA: TGTGCCAGCAGTTTAAATGGCGGATTTGGAAACACCATATATTTT. This sequence encodes CASSLNGGFGNTIYF.

This clonotype came up many times. V gene TRBV12-3 or TRBV12-4 combines with J gene TRBJ1-2; a possible D gene is TRBD1 (6 bases). This CDR3 is built from 13 residues. Between the trimmed V and J ends, which lost 2 bases and 7 bases, there was a span of 11 bases. CDR3 residues: CASSLQGGLGYTF. CDR3 nucleotides: TGTGCCAGCAGTTTACAAGGGGGGCTTGGCTACACCTTC.

The genes are TRBV11-2 and TRBJ2-3; no reliable D call. Germline V gene sequence: CDR1 SGHAT, CDR2 FQNNGV. This CDR3 is built from 13 residues. The V end was cut by 3 bases, the J end by 2 bases, with 6 bases between. Here the CDR3 DNA reads TGTGCCAGCAGCTTTATGTCCACAGATACGCAGTATTTT. The encoded protein is CASSFMSTDTQYF.

The genes are TRBV15 and TRBJ1-6, with no clear D. The CDR3 runs to 14 residues. Between the trimmed V and J ends, which lost 1 base and 7 bases, there was a span of 8 bases. Germline values: CDR1 LNHNV, CDR2 YYDKDF (reference sequence). In nucleotides, the CDR3 is TGTGCCACCAGCAGAGGGTTGGGGAATTCACCCCTCCACTTT. Protein: CATSRGLGNSPLHF.